The rows below give T cell receptor beta chains drawn from one sample of a study of blood T cell repertoires in COVID-19. Generated by immunoSEQ multiplex PCR, the TCRdb table keeps only in-frame clones and is missing some. The table lists fewer than 300,000 clones, 80% to 90% of them singletons, with under 14% in the top ten. The specimen was peripheral blood. These receptors all come from a man aged 50 to 60 with COVID-19, enrolled during active disease. CDR3s include the opening cysteine and the closing phenylalanine or tryptophan. The D gene is left open where the match is weak. Not every row has a clone size; where given, it reads once, few, many or a size class.

abundance,j_gene,d_gene,v_gene,CDR3aa,CDR3nt
-,TRBJ2-7,-,TRBV7-9,CASSLPTQTEGTEQYF,TGTGCCAGCAGCTTACCCACTCAAACGGAGGGGACCGAGCAGTACTTC
-,TRBJ1-3,TRBD1,TRBV5-5,CASSGVPGGLPNTIYF,TGTGCCAGCAGCGGGGTCCCAGGGGGCTTACCGAACACCATATATTTT
-,TRBJ1-2,-,TRBV28,CASSLRRQPLRGYTF,TGTGCCAGCAGTTTGCGGCGACAGCCCCTCCGAGGCTACACCTTC
-,TRBJ2-6,-,TRBV12-3/TRBV12-4,CASSFGGANVLTF,TGTGCCAGCAGTTTCGGGGGGGCCAACGTCCTGACTTTC
-,TRBJ2-7,TRBD1,TRBV4-3,CASSQEPPGQGGTVQYF,TGCGCCAGCAGCCAAGAGCCACCGGGACAGGGAGGAACTGTGCAGTACTTC
-,TRBJ2-2,TRBD2,TRBV7-9,CASTHQLAGGTGELFF,TGTGCCAGCACCCACCAACTAGCGGGGGGGACCGGGGAGCTGTTTTTT
-,TRBJ1-6,-,TRBV6-6,CATATGNNSPLHF,TGTGCCACTGCAACAGGGAATAATTCACCCCTCCACTTT
-,TRBJ1-2,-,TRBV19,CASSPGPGRGYTF,TGTGCCAGTAGTCCCGGCCCCGGGAGGGGCTACACCTTC
-,TRBJ1-2,-,TRBV3-1/TRBV3-2,CASSQHDGDYGYTF,TGTGCCAGCAGCCAACACGACGGGGACTATGGCTACACCTTC
-,TRBJ2-2,TRBD1,TRBV27,CASQGAGRFGELFF,TGTGCCAGCCAGGGGGCGGGAAGGTTCGGGGAGCTGTTTTTT
once,TRBJ2-1,-,TRBV10-1,CASSEGGSSNEQFF,TGCGCCAGCAGTGAGGGGGGGAGCTCCAATGAGCAGTTCTTC
few,TRBJ1-6,TRBD1,TRBV7-3,CASSLSQGDGSPLHF,TGTGCCAGCAGCTTATCACAGGGGGACGGTTCACCCCTCCACTTT
-,TRBJ2-7,-,TRBV29-1,CSVGDTLKSYEQYF,TGCAGCGTTGGGGACACCCTCAAGTCCTACGAGCAGTACTTC
-,TRBJ2-3,-,TRBV5-1,CASSLIPAEGTDTQYF,TGCGCCAGCAGCTTGATTCCAGCGGAGGGGACAGATACGCAGTATTTT
-,TRBJ1-5,-,TRBV12-5,CASALGGLPQPQHF,TGTGCTAGTGCCTTAGGAGGGCTCCCTCAGCCCCAGCATTTT
-,TRBJ1-1,-,TRBV3-1/TRBV3-2,CASSQIVRVGDTEAFF,TGTGCCAGCAGCCAAATTGTCAGGGTGGGTGACACTGAAGCTTTCTTT
-,TRBJ2-3,-,TRBV15,CAITPRRYGELADTQYF,TGTGCCATCACCCCCAGACGATACGGGGAGTTAGCAGATACGCAGTATTTT
-,TRBJ1-5,TRBD1,TRBV6-1,CASSETTGVANQPQHF,TGTGCCAGCAGTGAGACGACAGGGGTCGCAAATCAGCCCCAGCATTTT
-,TRBJ2-7,TRBD2,TRBV5-1,CASSLVIAGGRSYEQYF,TGCGCCAGCAGCTTGGTGATAGCGGGGGGCCGATCCTACGAGCAGTACTTC
-,TRBJ2-5,TRBD2,TRBV7-2,CASSPSGGSGETQYF,TGTGCCAGCAGCCCATCGGGGGGGTCGGGCGAGACCCAGTACTTC
-,TRBJ2-1,-,TRBV11-1,CASSLEGSSYNEQFF,TGTGCCAGCAGCCTTGAAGGGAGCTCCTACAATGAGCAGTTCTTC
-,TRBJ1-5,-,TRBV30,CAWSGTAHSNQPQHF,TGTGCCTGGAGTGGGACAGCACATAGCAATCAGCCCCAGCATTTT
-,TRBJ1-3,-,TRBV3-1/TRBV3-2,CASSPLGGRMYPGNTIYF,TGTGCCAGCAGCCCGCTGGGGGGGCGCATGTATCCTGGAAACACCATATATTTT
-,TRBJ2-4,TRBD1,TRBV11-3,CASSPGQGATKNIQYF,TGTGCCAGCAGCCCCGGACAGGGGGCAACCAAAAACATTCAGTACTTC
-,TRBJ1-6,-,TRBV6-5,CASNPQGLGNSPLHF,TGTGCCAGCAACCCCCAGGGCCTAGGGAATTCACCCCTCCACTTT
-,TRBJ1-1,TRBD1,TRBV9,CASSGTGDTEAFF,TGTGCCAGCAGCGGAACAGGGGATACTGAAGCTTTCTTT
few,TRBJ1-3,-,TRBV4-1,CASSQAGPPSTPGNTIYF,TGCGCCAGCAGCCAAGCTGGGCCCCCGAGCACTCCCGGAAACACCATATATTTT
-,TRBJ1-2,TRBD1,TRBV7-2,CASSPAGRGPDGYTF,TGTGCCAGCAGCCCCGCCGGCAGGGGGCCTGATGGCTACACCTTC
-,TRBJ2-5,TRBD2,TRBV7-8,CASSLGTSGNQETQYF,TGTGCCAGCAGCTTGGGGACTAGCGGAAATCAAGAGACCCAGTACTTC
-,TRBJ2-3,-,TRBV20-1,CSASKTDTDTQYF,TGCAGTGCTAGTAAGACAGACACAGATACGCAGTATTTT
-,TRBJ2-2,-,TRBV3-1/TRBV3-2,CASSPWPGELFF,TGTGCCAGCAGCCCCTGGCCCGGGGAGCTGTTTTTT
-,TRBJ1-5,-,TRBV2,CASSGGGSNQPQHF,TGTGCCAGCAGTGGGGGGGGGAGCAATCAGCCCCAGCATTTT
-,TRBJ2-5,-,TRBV2,CASSQFTGHLLETQYF,TGTGCCAGCAGTCAATTCACGGGACATTTGTTGGAGACCCAGTACTTC
-,TRBJ1-2,-,TRBV28,CASSFTGRSNYGYTF,TGTGCCAGCAGTTTTACAGGGCGCTCCAACTATGGCTACACCTTC
-,TRBJ1-2,-,TRBV28,CATNEGRRRLF,TGTGCCACCAATGAGGGCCGTCGCCGCCTCTTC
-,TRBJ2-1,TRBD2,TRBV7-2,CASSSLTGTSGHEQFF,TGTGCCAGCAGCTCCCTGACCGGGACTAGCGGCCATGAGCAGTTCTTC
-,TRBJ2-3,-,TRBV7-2,CASSLGLASTDTQYF,TGTGCCAGCAGCTTAGGCCTAGCTAGCACAGATACGCAGTATTTT
-,TRBJ2-7,-,TRBV19,CASSIGPTDYEQYF,TGTGCCAGTAGTATAGGACCGACAGATTACGAGCAGTACTTC
-,TRBJ2-7,TRBD2,TRBV7-6,CASSLGVAGGSSSYEQYF,TGTGCCAGCAGCTTAGGAGTAGCGGGCGGGTCGAGTTCCTACGAGCAGTACTTC
once,TRBJ2-1,TRBD2,TRBV19,CASSPGGTPWVGNEQFF,TGTGCCAGTAGCCCGGGGGGGACCCCCTGGGTGGGCAATGAGCAGTTCTTC
-,TRBJ1-6,-,TRBV6-5,CASTDPAGNSPLHF,TGTGCCAGCACCGACCCGGCGGGAAATTCACCCCTCCACTTT
once,TRBJ1-3,-,TRBV5-1,CASSLAGSGNTIYF,TGCGCCAGCAGCTTGGCAGGGTCTGGAAACACCATATATTTT
-,TRBJ2-5,-,TRBV20-1,CSASGDGGQETQYF,TGCAGTGCTAGTGGGGATGGGGGGCAAGAGACCCAGTACTTC
once,TRBJ1-3,-,TRBV29-1,CSVTGDSSGNTIYF,TGCAGCGTGACGGGGGATAGCTCTGGAAACACCATATATTTT
-,TRBJ2-1,TRBD1,TRBV27,CASSSMGTGLRNEQFF,TGTGCCAGCAGTTCCATGGGGACAGGGTTGCGCAATGAGCAGTTCTTC
-,TRBJ2-5,-,TRBV6-2/TRBV6-3,CASSQDGFQETQYF,TGTGCCAGCAGTCAAGACGGGTTCCAAGAGACCCAGTACTTC
once,TRBJ2-5,TRBD1,TRBV5-1,CASRLGQNQETQYF,TGCGCCAGCAGGTTGGGACAGAACCAAGAGACCCAGTACTTC
-,TRBJ1-5,-,TRBV18,CASSPGEAGIGQPQHF,TGTGCCAGCTCACCTGGGGAGGCAGGGATTGGTCAGCCCCAGCATTTT
-,TRBJ1-2,-,TRBV28,CASSEENYGYTF,TGTGCCAGCAGCGAGGAGAACTATGGCTACACCTTC
-,TRBJ2-2,TRBD1,TRBV7-9,CASSPDRATGELFF,TGTGCCAGCAGTCCGGACAGGGCCACCGGGGAGCTGTTTTTT
-,TRBJ2-2,-,TRBV3-1/TRBV3-2,CASSLRDSSTGELFF,TGTGCCAGCAGCCTCCGGGACTCCAGCACCGGGGAGCTGTTTTTT
once,TRBJ1-2,-,TRBV12-3/TRBV12-4,CASSLVTQRGYTF,TGTGCCAGCAGTTTAGTTACTCAGAGGGGCTACACCTTC
-,TRBJ2-1,-,TRBV19,CASSIDQGLFNEQFF,TGTGCCAGTAGTATAGACCAGGGACTGTTTAATGAGCAGTTCTTC
-,TRBJ2-5,-,TRBV5-8,CASRDDSEETQYF,TGTGCCAGCAGAGATGACAGCGAAGAGACCCAGTACTTC
-,TRBJ2-7,TRBD1,TRBV18,CASSPFRDRDEYEQYF,TGTGCCAGCTCACCGTTCCGGGACAGGGATGAGTACGAGCAGTACTTC
once,TRBJ2-5,TRBD1,TRBV6-5,CASSYSGDRQETQYF,TGTGCCAGCAGTTACTCGGGGGACAGACAAGAGACCCAGTACTTC
-,TRBJ2-7,-,TRBV12-3/TRBV12-4,CASSLASTYEQYF,TGTGCCAGCAGTTTAGCCTCTACCTACGAGCAGTACTTC
-,TRBJ1-2,-,TRBV24-1,CATSEGAPYGYTF,TGTGCCACCAGTGAAGGGGCGCCATATGGCTACACCTTC
once,TRBJ1-2,TRBD1,TRBV7-2,CASSLDPTGGRGYTF,TGTGCCAGCAGCTTAGATCCGACAGGGGGCCGTGGCTACACCTTC